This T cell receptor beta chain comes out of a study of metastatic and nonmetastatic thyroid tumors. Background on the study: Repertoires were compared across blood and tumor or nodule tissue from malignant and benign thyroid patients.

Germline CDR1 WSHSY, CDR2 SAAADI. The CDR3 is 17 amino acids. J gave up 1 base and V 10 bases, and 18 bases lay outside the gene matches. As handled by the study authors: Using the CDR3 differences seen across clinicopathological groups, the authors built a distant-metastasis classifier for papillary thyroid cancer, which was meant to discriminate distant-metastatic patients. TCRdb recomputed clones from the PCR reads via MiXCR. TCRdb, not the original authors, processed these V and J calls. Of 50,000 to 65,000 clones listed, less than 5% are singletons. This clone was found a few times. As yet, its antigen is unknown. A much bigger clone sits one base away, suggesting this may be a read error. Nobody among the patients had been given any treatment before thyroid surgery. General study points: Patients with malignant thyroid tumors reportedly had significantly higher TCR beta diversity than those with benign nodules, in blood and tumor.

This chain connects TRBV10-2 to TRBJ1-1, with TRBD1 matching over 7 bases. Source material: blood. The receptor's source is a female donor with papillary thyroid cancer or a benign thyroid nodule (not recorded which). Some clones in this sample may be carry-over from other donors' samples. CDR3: CANSSHGRGLTNTEAFF. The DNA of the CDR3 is TGCGCCAACTCATCCCATGGTAGGGGGCTGACGAACACTGAAGCTTTCTTT.